A single sample is the source of the 17 T cell receptor beta chains below, sequenced in a study of blood T cell repertoires in COVID-19. The assay was immunoSEQ multiplex PCR, and TCRdb's table has in-frame clones only and misses some. The table has some 100,000 clones, over 80% seen once. Sequencing input: peripheral blood. All receptors derive from a woman aged 55 to 70 with acute or convalescent COVID-19.

This clone occurred once. The chain uses TRBV7-9 and TRBJ1-4; possible D gene TRBD1, 6 bases. Germline V lookup: CDR1 SEHNR, CDR2 FQNEAQ (reference sequence). V lost 4 bases and J lost 8, with 14 bases in between. The CDR3 length is 14 residues. The CDR3 is CASSSTGGREKLFF. CDR3 nucleotide sequence: TGTGCCAGCAGCTCGACAGGAGGACGGGAAAAACTGTTTTTT.

The chain links TRBV19 to TRBJ2-7; D gene ambiguous. CDR1 is LNHDA, CDR2 SQIVND, per germline (reference sequence). The CDR3 sequence is 14 residues long. V was cut by 1 base and J by 6 bases, with 13 bases left in between. CDR3 amino acids: CASSIGHLDGEQYF. CDR3 DNA: TGTGCCAGTAGTATAGGACACCTCGACGGCGAGCAGTACTTC.

A remark on this clone: One end of the junction does not line up with germline, which may come from a read error. The V call is TRBV15, the J call TRBJ2-6; 12 positions match TRBD1. The CDR3 spans 16 residues. CDR1 is LNHNV, CDR2 YYDKDF, per germline (reference sequence). CDR3 DNA: TGTGCCACCGGCAGGGACAGGGGGCCTGGGGCCAACGTCCTGACTTTC. Its protein is CATGRDRGPGANVLTF.

The chain has TRBV2 and TRBJ2-3; possibly TRBD1 for D (6 bases). The CDR3 is 15 residues long. Germline CDR1 is SNHLY and CDR2 is FYNNEI. V lost 10 bases and J 8 bases, leaving 25 bases between the germline ends. CDR3 protein: CANSQTPTRRGTQYF. DNA of the CDR3: TGTGCCAACTCCCAGACCCCGACTCGCAGGGGTACGCAGTATTTT.

The chain combines TRBV24-1 with TRBJ2-1, with 13 bases lining up with TRBD2. Germline V CDR1 and CDR2: KGHDR, SFDVKD. This CDR3 comprises 20 residues. The ends lost 0 bases at V and 0 bases at J; junction bases unmatched: 7. CDR3 in DNA: TGTGCCACCAGTGATTTGCGGACTAGCGGGGGCGTGAGCTCCTACAATGAGCAGTTCTTC. Amino acid sequence: CATSDLRTSGGVSSYNEQFF.

The chain couples TRBV14 to TRBJ1-3; D not certain. CDR3 length equals 14 residues. Per germline, CDR1 SGHDN and CDR2 FVKESK. The ends were cut back, 4 bases at V and 7 bases at J, with 14 bases in the middle. CDR3 in DNA: TGTGCCAGCAGCCTCCTCGGAGGCACGAACACCATATATTTT. Protein sequence: CASSLLGGTNTIYF.

V is TRBV5-1 and J is TRBJ2-1; TRBD2 matches 8 bases. This CDR3 is 15 amino acids long. Germline lookup yields CDR1 SGHRS and CDR2 YFSETQ. The trim removed 0 bases at V and 3 bases at J, leaving 2 bases unmatched. The CDR3 here is CASSLALAGYNEQFF. The CDR3 DNA reads as TGCGCCAGCAGCTTGGCCCTAGCGGGCTACAATGAGCAGTTCTTC.

The chain couples TRBV30 to TRBJ1-1; no clear D. The CDR3 spans 13 residues. Germline CDR1 is GTSNPN and CDR2 is SVGIG (reference sequence). Trimming cost V 1 base and J 11 bases, with 17 bases left between them. CDR3 bases: TGTGCCTGGAGTGGGGGAGCAACAGACAATGCTTTCTTT. Protein sequence: CAWSGGATDNAFF.

The chain recombines TRBV20-1 with TRBJ1-1; D not resolved. The CDR3 sequence is 11 residues long. Trimming shortened V by 3 bases and J by 6 bases, and 8 bases separated the two germline ends. Germline V gives CDR1 DFQATT, CDR2 SNEGSKA (reference sequence). This chain's CDR3 is CSARLGAEAFF. DNA of the CDR3: TGCAGTGCTAGGCTGGGCGCTGAAGCTTTCTTT.

The chain couples TRBV7-3 to TRBJ2-2; D ambiguous. The length of the CDR3 is 12 residues. Germline CDR1 and CDR2: SGHTA and FQGTGA. V lost 4 bases and J lost 7, with 7 bases in between. CDR3 nucleotide sequence: TGTGCCAGCAGCTATTTCCACGGGGAGCTGTTTTTT. Translation: CASSYFHGELFF.

The CDR3 region has the DNA TGTGCCAGCTCGATGGGGGGGGACAATCAGCCCCAGCATTTT. This gives the protein CASSMGGDNQPQHF. This chain uses TRBV28 with TRBJ1-5, with D possibly being TRBD1 (5 bases). The CDR3 contains 14 residues. The V gene's germline CDR1 is MDHEN and CDR2 SYDVKM. Deletions cut 8 bases from V and 3 bases from J, with 14 bases between.

The V call is TRBV5-4, the J call TRBJ1-2; 10 bases agree with TRBD1. Germline loops: CDR1 SGHNT, CDR2 YYREEE (reference sequence). This CDR3 spans 15 amino acids. V lost 4 bases to trimming and J lost 3 bases; unmatched junction nucleotides: 6. The CDR3 reads CASSAAGTGDYGYTF. CDR3 nucleotides: TGTGCCAGCAGCGCGGCCGGGACAGGGGACTATGGCTACACCTTC.

The chain employs TRBV5-1 and TRBJ1-5, with a tentative D call TRBD1 (5 bases). Trimming shortened V by 4 bases and J by 9 bases, and 14 bases separated the two germline ends. The germline gives CDR1 SGHRS, CDR2 YFSETQ. This CDR3 contains 13 residues. CDR3 nucleotides: TGCGCCAGCAGCCCCGCTTCGGGGGGGCCCCAGCATTTT. It codes for CASSPASGGPQHF.

The genes are TRBV20-1 and TRBJ2-3, with D possibly being TRBD1 (5 bases). This CDR3 is built from 11 residues. CDR1 is DFQATT and CDR2 is SNEGSKA in the germline V gene (reference sequence). Trimming pared 4 bases from V and 10 bases from J, leaving 12 bases between. CDR3 loop: CSAIIRGSQYF. In nucleotides, the CDR3 is TGCAGTGCTATAATTAGGGGTTCGCAGTATTTT.

The chain employs TRBV10-2 and TRBJ2-1, with a tentative D call TRBD1 (6 bases). Germline loops: CDR1 WSHSY, CDR2 SAAADI. Trimming removed 6 bases at V and 5 bases at J, with 17 bases between. There are 15 residues in the CDR3. This CDR3 reads CASRGPHPGDNEQFF. Written as DNA, the CDR3 is TGCGCCAGCAGAGGTCCCCACCCAGGGGACAATGAGCAGTTCTTC.

This clone was picked up a small number of times. The chain is built from TRBV9 and TRBJ1-1; TRBD1 aligns across 9 bases. Germline loops: CDR1 SGDLS, CDR2 YYNGEE. Unmatched junction bases numbered 4, after V lost 2 bases and J lost 5 bases. This CDR3 contains 14 residues. CDR3 sequence reads: CASSVGQGTTEAFF. CDR3 bases: TGTGCCAGCAGCGTGGGACAGGGAACGACTGAAGCTTTCTTT.

The rearrangement links TRBV28 to TRBJ1-5; D unresolved. Germline lookup yields CDR1 MDHEN and CDR2 SYDVKM. The CDR3 is made up of 13 amino acids. Trimming took 3 bases from V and 9 from J, leaving 12 bases between them. The CDR3 bases are TGTGCCAGCAGTTTGTATGCCGGGATGCCCCAGCATTTT. Translated, it gives CASSLYAGMPQHF.